The clone carrying this T cell receptor (beta chain) was counted only a few times. Its cognate antigen is unknown. For the second PCR, which ran for 7 to 11 cycles, a sample-barcoded 5' primer and a J-beta primer mix were used. TCRdb ran MiXCR on the 5' RACE reads and lists one entry per CDR3 protein. There are about 1.7 million distinct CDR3 sequences in the sample; 28% occur only once, and 7.7% lies in the top ten. This sample is drawn from a study of blood T cells in healthy people across ages. General study points: Possibly, changes in expanded clonotypes were confounded because donor CMV status was unknown.

The CDR3 has 11 residues. Between the trimmed V and J ends, which lost 5 bases and 10 bases, there was a span of 8 bases. The TCR originated in a woman in her 30s in good health. The sequencing input was blood. V and J are TRBV12-3 or TRBV12-4 and TRBJ2-2; D may be TRBD2 (5 bases). CDR3 sequence reads: CASSLGEELFF. The CDR3 bases are TGTGCCAGCAGTCTCGGGGAGGAGCTGTTTTTT.